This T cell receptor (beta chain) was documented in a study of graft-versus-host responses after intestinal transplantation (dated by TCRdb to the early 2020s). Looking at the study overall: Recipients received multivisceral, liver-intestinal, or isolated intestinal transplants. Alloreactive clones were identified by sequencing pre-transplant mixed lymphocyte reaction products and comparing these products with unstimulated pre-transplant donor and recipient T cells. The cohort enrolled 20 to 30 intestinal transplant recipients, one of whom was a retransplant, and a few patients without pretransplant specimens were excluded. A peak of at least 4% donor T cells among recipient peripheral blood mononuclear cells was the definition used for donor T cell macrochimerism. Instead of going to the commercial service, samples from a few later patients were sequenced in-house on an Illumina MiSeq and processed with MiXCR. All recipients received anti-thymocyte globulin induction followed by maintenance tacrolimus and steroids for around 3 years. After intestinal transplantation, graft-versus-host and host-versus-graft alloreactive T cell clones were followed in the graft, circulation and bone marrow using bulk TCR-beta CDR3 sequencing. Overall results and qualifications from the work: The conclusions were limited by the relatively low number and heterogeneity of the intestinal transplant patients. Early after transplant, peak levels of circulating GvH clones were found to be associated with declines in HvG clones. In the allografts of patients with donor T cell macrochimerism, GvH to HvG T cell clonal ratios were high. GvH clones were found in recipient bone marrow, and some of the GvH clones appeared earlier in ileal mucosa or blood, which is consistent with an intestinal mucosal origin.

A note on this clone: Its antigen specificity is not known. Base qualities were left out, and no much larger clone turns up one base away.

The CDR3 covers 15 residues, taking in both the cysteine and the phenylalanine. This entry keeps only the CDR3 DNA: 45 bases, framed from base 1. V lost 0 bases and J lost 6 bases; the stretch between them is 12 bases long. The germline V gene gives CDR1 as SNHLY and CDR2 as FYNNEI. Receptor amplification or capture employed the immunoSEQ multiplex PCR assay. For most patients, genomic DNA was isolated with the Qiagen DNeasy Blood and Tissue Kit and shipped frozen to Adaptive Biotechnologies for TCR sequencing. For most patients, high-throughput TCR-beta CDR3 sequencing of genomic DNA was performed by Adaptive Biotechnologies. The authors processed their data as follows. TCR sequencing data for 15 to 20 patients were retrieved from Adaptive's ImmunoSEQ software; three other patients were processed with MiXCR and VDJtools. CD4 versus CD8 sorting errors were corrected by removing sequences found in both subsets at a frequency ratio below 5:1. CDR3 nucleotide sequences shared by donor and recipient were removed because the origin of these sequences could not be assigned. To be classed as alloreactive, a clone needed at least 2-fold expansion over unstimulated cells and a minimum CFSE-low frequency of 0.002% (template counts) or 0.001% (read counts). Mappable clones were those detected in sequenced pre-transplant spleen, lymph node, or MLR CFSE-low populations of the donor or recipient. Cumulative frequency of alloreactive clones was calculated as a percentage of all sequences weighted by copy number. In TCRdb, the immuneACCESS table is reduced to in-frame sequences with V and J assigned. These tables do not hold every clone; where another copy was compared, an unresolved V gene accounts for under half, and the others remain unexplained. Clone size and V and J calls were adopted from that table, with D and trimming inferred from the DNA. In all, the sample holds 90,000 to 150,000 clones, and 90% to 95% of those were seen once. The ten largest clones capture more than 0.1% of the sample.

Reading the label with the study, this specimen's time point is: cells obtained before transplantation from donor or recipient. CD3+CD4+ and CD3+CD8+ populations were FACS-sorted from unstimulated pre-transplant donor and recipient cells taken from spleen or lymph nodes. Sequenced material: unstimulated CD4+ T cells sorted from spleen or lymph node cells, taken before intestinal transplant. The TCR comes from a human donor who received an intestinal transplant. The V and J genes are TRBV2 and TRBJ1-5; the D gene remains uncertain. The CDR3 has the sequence CASSEAGYLGQPQHF. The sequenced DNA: TGTGCCAGCAGTGAAGCAGGATACTTGGGTCAGCCCCAGCATTTT. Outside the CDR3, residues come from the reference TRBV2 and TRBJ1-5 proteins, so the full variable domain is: EPEVTQTPSHQVTQMGQEVILRCVPISNHLYFYWYRQILGQKVEFLVSFYNNEISEKSEIFDDQFSVERPDGSNFTLKIRSTKLEDSAMYFCASSEAGYLGQPQHFGDGTRLSIL.